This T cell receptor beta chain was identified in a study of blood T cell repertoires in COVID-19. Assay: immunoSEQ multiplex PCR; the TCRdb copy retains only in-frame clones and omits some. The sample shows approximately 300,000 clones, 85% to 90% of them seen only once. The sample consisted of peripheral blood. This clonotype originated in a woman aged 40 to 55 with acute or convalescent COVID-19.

CDR3 protein: CASSLGSRGWGTEAFF. The CDR3 DNA follows: TGTGCCAGCAGCTTAGGGTCCAGGGGCTGGGGCACTGAAGCTTTCTTT. The V call is TRBV13, the J call TRBJ1-1; tentative D call: TRBD1 (6 bases). Germline-derived CDR1 and CDR2 are PRHDT and FYEKMQ (reference sequence). V lost 0 bases and J 4 bases, leaving 15 bases between the germline ends. The CDR3 runs to 16 residues. Filled out from reference TRBV13 and TRBJ1-1, the complete variable domain reads AAGVIQSPRHLIKEKRETATLKCYPIPRHDTVYWYQQGPGQDPQFLISFYEKMQSDKGSIPDRFSAQQFSDYHSELNMSSLELGDSALYFCASSLGSRGWGTEAFFGQGTRLTVV.